This is a list of T cell receptor beta chains from one sample in a study of cytomegalovirus exposure and HLA in healthy donors. Sequencing used immunoSEQ multiplex PCR; TCRdb keeps in-frame clones, though not all of them. The table includes about 140,000 clones, approximately 82% detected once. Sequencing was carried out using PBMCs. Source of these receptors: a middle-aged woman in good health and CMV-seronegative. Both conserved end residues are part of each CDR3. The order of the fields is J gene, V gene, D gene, clone size, CDR3 DNA, CDR3 protein. D genes are given only for firm matches. Where a row states a size, it is once, few, many or the class of an expanded clone; other rows omit it.

j_gene: TRBJ1-3
v_gene: TRBV28
d_gene: NA
abundance: NA
CDR3nt: TGTGCCAGCAGTCCAGCTGGAAACACCATATATTTT
CDR3aa: CASSPAGNTIYF

j_gene: TRBJ1-5
v_gene: TRBV15
d_gene: TRBD1
abundance: once
CDR3nt: TGTGCCACCAGCTCGGGACAGGGACCATGGACGACCCAGCATTTT
CDR3aa: CATSSGQGPWTTQHF

j_gene: TRBJ2-2
v_gene: TRBV7-3
d_gene: TRBD2
abundance: NA
CDR3nt: TGTGCCAGCCAAATCGGGGCGGGAGCTGACGGGGAGCTGTTTTTT
CDR3aa: CASQIGAGADGELFF

j_gene: TRBJ2-1
v_gene: TRBV11-3
d_gene: NA
abundance: NA
CDR3nt: TGTGCCAGCAGCTTAGGGTCTAGCTACAATGAGCAGTTCTTC
CDR3aa: CASSLGSSYNEQFF

j_gene: TRBJ2-7
v_gene: TRBV4-3
d_gene: NA
abundance: NA
CDR3nt: TGCGCCAGCAGCCAAGTAAAACGACTAGACATCTACGAGCAGTACTTC
CDR3aa: CASSQVKRLDIYEQYF

j_gene: TRBJ2-1
v_gene: TRBV11-2
d_gene: NA
abundance: few
CDR3nt: TGTGCCAGCAGCTTTCAGACGGGATCCTACAATGAGCAGTTCTTC
CDR3aa: CASSFQTGSYNEQFF

j_gene: TRBJ2-2
v_gene: TRBV7-2
d_gene: NA
abundance: NA
CDR3nt: TGTGCCAGCAGCCTACCTCAGAGGGGGTTTAGGACCGGGGAGCTGTTTTTT
CDR3aa: CASSLPQRGFRTGELFF

j_gene: TRBJ2-3
v_gene: TRBV9
d_gene: NA
abundance: once
CDR3nt: TGTGCCAGCAGCGTAGATTGGAGTCGAGGAGCAGATACGCAGTATTTT
CDR3aa: CASSVDWSRGADTQYF

j_gene: TRBJ1-2
v_gene: TRBV6-1
d_gene: NA
abundance: NA
CDR3nt: TGTGCCAGCAGTGTAACAGCGGACTATGGCTACACCTTC
CDR3aa: CASSVTADYGYTF

j_gene: TRBJ1-1
v_gene: TRBV11-2
d_gene: NA
abundance: NA
CDR3nt: TGTGCCAGCACCCCCTTAGGTTCAGGGGCAGGGAACACTGAAGCTTTCTTT
CDR3aa: CASTPLGSGAGNTEAFF

j_gene: TRBJ2-3
v_gene: TRBV7-9
d_gene: NA
abundance: NA
CDR3nt: TGTGCCAGCGGACTTGACACAGATACGCAGTATTTT
CDR3aa: CASGLDTDTQYF

j_gene: TRBJ1-2
v_gene: TRBV28
d_gene: NA
abundance: NA
CDR3nt: TGTGCCAGCAGTTCGTACGGGGGCTATGGCTACACCTTC
CDR3aa: CASSSYGGYGYTF

j_gene: TRBJ1-1
v_gene: TRBV18
d_gene: TRBD1
abundance: NA
CDR3nt: TGTGCCAGCTCACCCTACTTTGGCAGGGGGGCGAGAACTGAAGCTTTCTTT
CDR3aa: CASSPYFGRGARTEAFF

j_gene: TRBJ2-7
v_gene: TRBV27
d_gene: NA
abundance: once
CDR3nt: TGTGCCAGCAGTTTATCTGGACGGCCAGAGGGGTACTTC
CDR3aa: CASSLSGRPEGYF

j_gene: TRBJ2-1
v_gene: TRBV7-9
d_gene: NA
abundance: NA
CDR3nt: TGTGCCAGCAGCTCGACAGCTAATGAGCAGTTCTTC
CDR3aa: CASSSTANEQFF